This T cell receptor beta chain stems from a study of prognosis after radiotherapy for stage I lung cancer. Looking at the study overall: Among the enrolled patients, fourteen had newly diagnosed primary stage I lung tumors, while a few had oligometastatic NSCLC following surgical resection of the primary tumor. A handful of patients developed distant metastases (median 7 months) after radiotherapy; 15 showed no significant progression.

Multiplex PCR in two rounds served to amplify TCR beta CDR3 from genomic DNA. Primers (each specific to one TRBV or TRBJ gene) were used in first-round PCR. One entry per CDR3 protein, called by TCRdb with MiXCR from the multiplex PCR reads. The sample lists about 24,000 distinct CDR3 sequences, about 34% seen once, with 62% in the top ten. V was shortened by 5 bases and J by 6 bases, with 10 bases between the two germline ends. Germline V gives CDR1 SGHVS, CDR2 FQNEAQ. The CDR3 runs 12 residues. Study observations and caveats: Counts of unique TCR clones fell following stereotactic body radiation therapy, median approximately 10,000 versus 7,000.

To note about this clonotype: The antigen remains undetermined. A read error is possible here, since a much larger clone lies one base away. Given the absence of the conserved phenylalanine or tryptophan at the CDR3 end, a read error is likely.

The receptor comes from a donor aged 50 or older with non-small cell lung cancer. Sequenced material: PBMCs, taken before or after stereotactic body radiation therapy (not recorded which). The gene calls are TRBV7-8 and TRBJ1-1, with D maybe TRBD1 (5 bases). CDR3 sequence (DNA): TGTGCCAGCAGCACGGGACGGTCTGAAGCTTTCCTT. Translated, it gives CASSTGRSEAFL.